These 9 T cell receptor beta chains originate from one sample sequenced in a study of cytomegalovirus exposure and HLA in healthy donors. Amplification used 60 Vbeta primers and 13 Jbeta primers. The table came from immunoSEQ multiplex PCR; TCRdb's copy has only in-frame clones and leaves some out. This sample's table has some 110,000 clones. Input material: PBMCs. The receptors shown here come from a middle-aged man in good health and CMV-seropositive.

The J gene is TRBJ2-4, the V gene TRBV7-9; D is possibly TRBD1 (5 bases). Per the germline V gene, CDR1 is SEHNR and CDR2 is FQNEAQ (reference sequence). Deletions cut 1 base from V and 0 bases from J, with 10 bases between. The CDR3 extends over 16 amino acids. For the CDR3, the DNA is TGTGCCAGCAGCTTAGTTTCAGGGCTAGCCAAAAACATTCAGTACTTC. Residues: CASSLVSGLAKNIQYF.

The chain is built from TRBV27 and TRBJ2-2; D might be TRBD2 (6 bases). The CDR3 totals 14 residues. With 6 bases removed from V and 6 bases from J, the gap between germline ends came to 14 bases. CDR1 and CDR2 from the germline V gene are MNHEY and SMNVEV (reference sequence). The CDR3 is CASSLSGRPGELFF. The CDR3 DNA reads as TGTGCCAGCAGCCTATCGGGGAGGCCCGGGGAGCTGTTTTTT.

The chain links TRBV6-1 to TRBJ2-1; the match to TRBD1 covers 9 bases. V lost 6 bases and J lost 7; bases outside the gene matches: 10. The CDR3 is made up of 15 amino acids. In germline, CDR1 is MNHNS, CDR2 SASEGT. In DNA, the CDR3 is TGTGCCAGCAGGGGTGGGGACAGGGTAGGGAATGAGCAGTTCTTC. Encoded protein: CASRGGDRVGNEQFF.

The rearrangement uses TRBV7-2 and TRBJ1-5; D gene unclear. The CDR3 contains 15 residues. Per the germline V gene, CDR1 is SGHTA and CDR2 is FQGNSA. V lost 3 bases and J lost 1, with 10 bases in between. The CDR3 protein is CASSFILRSNQPQHF. In DNA form, the CDR3 reads TGTGCCAGCAGCTTTATTCTCAGGAGCAATCAGCCCCAGCATTTT.

This rearrangement joins TRBV4-3 to TRBJ2-2, with 10 bases fitting TRBD1. CDR1 and CDR2 (germline): LGHNA, YSLEER. This CDR3 has 18 residues. The V and J ends lost 3 bases and 4 bases, in that order; junction bases with no gene match: 11. CDR3 residues: CASSHHWEGTGVTGELFF. As DNA, the CDR3 is TGCGCCAGCAGCCATCATTGGGAGGGGACAGGGGTCACCGGGGAGCTGTTTTTT.

V is TRBV28 and J is TRBJ2-2, with a tentative D call TRBD2 (5 bases). V was trimmed by 8 bases and J by 0 bases, leaving 7 bases between them. Germline V gene data show CDR1 as MDHEN and CDR2 as SYDVKM. The CDR3 has 13 amino acids. The CDR3 region has the DNA TGTGCCAGCGACGGGACGAACACCGGGGAGCTGTTTTTT. Its protein product is CASDGTNTGELFF.

V usage is TRBV5-4 and J usage is TRBJ2-1; 9 nucleotides line up with TRBD1. With 4 bases clipped from V and 5 bases from J, the junction kept 7 bases outside the gene matches. Germline values: CDR1 SGHNT, CDR2 YYREEE (reference sequence). The CDR3 covers 15 residues. The CDR3 nucleotides are TGTGCCAGCAGCGGACGGGACAGGGCTCACAATGAGCAGTTCTTC. This encodes CASSGRDRAHNEQFF. Looking up the rest from reference TRBV5-4 and TRBJ2-1 gives the full variable domain: ETGVTQSPTHLIKTRGQQVTLRCSSQSGHNTVSWYQQALGQGPQFIFQYYREEENGRGNFPPRFSGLQFPNYSSELNVNALELDDSALYLCASSGRDRAHNEQFFGPGTRLTVL.

J is TRBJ1-5 and V is TRBV7-8, with D possibly matching TRBD1 (6 bases). The CDR3 length is 17 residues. Per germline, CDR1 SGHVS and CDR2 FQNEAQ. Between the trimmed V and J ends, which lost 0 bases and 6 bases, there was a span of 18 bases. CDR3 amino acids: CASSLAPGDLSSQPQHF. CDR3 coding DNA: TGTGCCAGCAGCTTAGCGCCAGGGGATTTGTCAAGTCAGCCCCAGCATTTT.

The rearrangement links TRBV6-1 to TRBJ2-7; D is possibly TRBD2 (5 bases). There are 12 residues in the CDR3. Trimming removed 3 bases at V and 3 bases at J, with 6 bases between. The V gene's germline CDR1 is MNHNS and CDR2 SASEGT. The CDR3 coding sequence is TGTGCCAGCAGTGATGGAGGCTACGAGCAGTACTTC. Translation: CASSDGGYEQYF.